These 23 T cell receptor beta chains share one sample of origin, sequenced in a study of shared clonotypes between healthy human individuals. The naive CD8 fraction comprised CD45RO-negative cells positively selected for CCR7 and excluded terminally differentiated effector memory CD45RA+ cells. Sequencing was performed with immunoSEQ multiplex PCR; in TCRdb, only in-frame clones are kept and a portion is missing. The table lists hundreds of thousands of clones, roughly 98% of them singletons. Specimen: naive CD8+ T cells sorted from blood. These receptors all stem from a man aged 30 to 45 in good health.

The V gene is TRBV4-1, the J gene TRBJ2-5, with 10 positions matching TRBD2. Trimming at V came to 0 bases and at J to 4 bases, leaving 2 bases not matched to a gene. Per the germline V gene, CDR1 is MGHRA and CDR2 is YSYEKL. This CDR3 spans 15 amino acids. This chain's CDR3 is CASSQERTSGETQYF. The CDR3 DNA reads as TGCGCCAGCAGCCAAGAAAGGACTAGCGGAGAGACCCAGTACTTC.

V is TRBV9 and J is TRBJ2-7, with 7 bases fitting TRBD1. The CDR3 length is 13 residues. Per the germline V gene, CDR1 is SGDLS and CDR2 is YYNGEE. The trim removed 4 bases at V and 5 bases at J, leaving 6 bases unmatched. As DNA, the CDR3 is TGTGCCAGCAGCATAACAGGGGCCCACGAGCAGTACTTC. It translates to CASSITGAHEQYF.

The CDR3: CASSPGDRVAAYGYTF. CDR3 nucleotides: TGTGCCAGCTCACCGGGGGACAGGGTGGCTGCCTATGGCTACACCTTC. The chain carries TRBV18 and TRBJ1-2; 9 nucleotides agree with TRBD1. This CDR3 spans 16 amino acids. Germline loops: CDR1 KGHSH, CDR2 LQKENI. V shed 3 bases and J 4 bases; nucleotides not matched to a gene: 9.

DNA of the CDR3: TGTGCCAGCAGTTCCCGGGGGGGGCGGACCCAGTACTTC. Translating gives CASSSRGGRTQYF. The V and J genes are TRBV27 and TRBJ2-5; 8 bases are shared with TRBD2. The germline V gene encodes CDR1 MNHEY and CDR2 SMNVEV (reference sequence). With 4 bases clipped from V and 7 bases from J, the junction kept 5 bases outside the gene matches. The CDR3 consists of 13 residues.

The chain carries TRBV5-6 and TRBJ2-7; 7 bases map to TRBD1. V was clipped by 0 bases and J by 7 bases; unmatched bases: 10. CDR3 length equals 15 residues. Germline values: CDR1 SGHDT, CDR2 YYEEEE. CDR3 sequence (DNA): TGTGCCAGCAGCTTGGGAAGCGACAGGGTGGGGGAGCAGTACTTC. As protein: CASSLGSDRVGEQYF.

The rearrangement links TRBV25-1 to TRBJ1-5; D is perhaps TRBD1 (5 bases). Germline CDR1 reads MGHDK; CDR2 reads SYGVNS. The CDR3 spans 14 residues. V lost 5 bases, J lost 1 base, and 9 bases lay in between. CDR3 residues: CASSRGASNQPQHF. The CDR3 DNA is TGTGCCAGCAGTCGAGGGGCCAGCAATCAGCCCCAGCATTTT.

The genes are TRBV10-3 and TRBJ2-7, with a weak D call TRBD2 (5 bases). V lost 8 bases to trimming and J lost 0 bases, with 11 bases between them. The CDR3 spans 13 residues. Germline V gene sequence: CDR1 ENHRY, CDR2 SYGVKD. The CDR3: CAIWRGSSYEQYF. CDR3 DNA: TGTGCCATCTGGAGAGGGAGCTCCTACGAGCAGTACTTC.

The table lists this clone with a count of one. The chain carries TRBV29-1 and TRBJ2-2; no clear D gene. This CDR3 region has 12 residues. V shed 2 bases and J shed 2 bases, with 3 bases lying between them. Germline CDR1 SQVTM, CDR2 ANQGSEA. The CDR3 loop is CSVEHNTGELFF. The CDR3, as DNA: TGCAGCGTTGAACACAACACCGGGGAGCTGTTTTTT.

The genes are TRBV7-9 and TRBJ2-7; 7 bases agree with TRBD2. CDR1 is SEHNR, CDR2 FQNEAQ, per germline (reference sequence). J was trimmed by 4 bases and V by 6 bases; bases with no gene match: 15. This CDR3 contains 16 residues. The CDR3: CASSPPPRGSLYEQYF. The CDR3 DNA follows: TGTGCCAGCAGTCCACCCCCCCGCGGGAGTTTGTACGAGCAGTACTTC.

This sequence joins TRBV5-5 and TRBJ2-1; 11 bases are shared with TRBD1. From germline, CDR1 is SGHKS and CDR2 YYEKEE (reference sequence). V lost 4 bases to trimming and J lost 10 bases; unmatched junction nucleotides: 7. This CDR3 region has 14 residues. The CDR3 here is CASSPPDRGPEQFF. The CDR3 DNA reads TGTGCCAGCAGCCCCCCGGACAGGGGGCCAGAGCAGTTCTTC.

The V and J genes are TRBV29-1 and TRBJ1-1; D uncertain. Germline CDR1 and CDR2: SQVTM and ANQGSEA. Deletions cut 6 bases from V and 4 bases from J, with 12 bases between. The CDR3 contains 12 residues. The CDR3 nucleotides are TGCAGCGTCCTTCAGTGGGGCACTGAAGCTTTCTTT. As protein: CSVLQWGTEAFF.

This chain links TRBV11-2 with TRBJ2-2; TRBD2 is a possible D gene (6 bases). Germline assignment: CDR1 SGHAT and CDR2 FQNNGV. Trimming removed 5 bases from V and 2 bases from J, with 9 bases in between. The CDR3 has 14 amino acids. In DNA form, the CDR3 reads TGTGCCAGCAGCCGCGGGGAAAACACCGGGGAGCTGTTTTTT. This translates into CASSRGENTGELFF. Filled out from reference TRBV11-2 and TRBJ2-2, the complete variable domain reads EAGVAQSPRYKIIEKRQSVAFWCNPISGHATLYWYQQILGQGPKLLIQFQNNGVVDDSQLPKDRFSAERLKGVDSTLKIQPAKLEDSAVYLCASSRGENTGELFFGEGSRLTVL.

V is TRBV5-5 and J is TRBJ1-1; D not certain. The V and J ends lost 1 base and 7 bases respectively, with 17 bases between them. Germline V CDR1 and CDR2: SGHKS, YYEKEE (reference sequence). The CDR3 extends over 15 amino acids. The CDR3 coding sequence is TGTGCCAGCAGCTTGATTGCGGAGGGCGGAAGTGAAGCTTTCTTT. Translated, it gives CASSLIAEGGSEAFF.

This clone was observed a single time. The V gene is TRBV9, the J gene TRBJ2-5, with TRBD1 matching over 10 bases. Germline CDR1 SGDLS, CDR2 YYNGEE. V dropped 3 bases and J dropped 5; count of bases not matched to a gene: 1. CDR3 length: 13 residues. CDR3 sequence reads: CASSADRGETQYF. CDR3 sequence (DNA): TGTGCCAGCAGCGCGGACAGGGGGGAGACCCAGTACTTC.

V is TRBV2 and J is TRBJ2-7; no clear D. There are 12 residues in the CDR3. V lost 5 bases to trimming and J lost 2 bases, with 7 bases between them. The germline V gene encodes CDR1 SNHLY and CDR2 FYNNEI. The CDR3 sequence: CASSTLAYEQYF. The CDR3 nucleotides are TGTGCCAGCAGTACGTTGGCCTACGAGCAGTACTTC.

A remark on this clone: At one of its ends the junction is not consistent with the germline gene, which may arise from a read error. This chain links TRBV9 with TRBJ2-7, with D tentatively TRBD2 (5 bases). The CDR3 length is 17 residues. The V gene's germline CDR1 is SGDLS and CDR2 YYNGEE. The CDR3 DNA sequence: TGTGTCAGCAGCCCCGAGGGAAGGTTACCGGGCTCCTACGAGCAGTACTTC. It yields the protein CVSSPEGRLPGSYEQYF.

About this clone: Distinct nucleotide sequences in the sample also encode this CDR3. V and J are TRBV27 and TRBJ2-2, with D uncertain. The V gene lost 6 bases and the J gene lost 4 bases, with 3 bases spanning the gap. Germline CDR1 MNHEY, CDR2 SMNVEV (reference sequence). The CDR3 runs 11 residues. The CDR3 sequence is CASSGTGELFF. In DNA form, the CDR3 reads TGTGCCAGCAGCGGCACCGGGGAGCTGTTTTTT.

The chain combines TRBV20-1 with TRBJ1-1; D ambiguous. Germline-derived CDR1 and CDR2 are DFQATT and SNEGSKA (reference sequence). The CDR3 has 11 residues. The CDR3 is CSDLGNTEAFF. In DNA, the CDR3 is TGCAGCGACCTCGGGAACACTGAAGCTTTCTTT.

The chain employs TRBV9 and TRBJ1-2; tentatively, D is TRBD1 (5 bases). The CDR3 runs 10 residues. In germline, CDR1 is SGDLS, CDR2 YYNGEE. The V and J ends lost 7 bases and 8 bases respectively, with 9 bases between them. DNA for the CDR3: TGTGCCAGCGAGGGGATGGGCTACACCTTC. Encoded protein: CASEGMGYTF. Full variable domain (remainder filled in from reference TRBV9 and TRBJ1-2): DSGVTQTPKHLITATGQRVTLRCSPRSGDLSVYWYQQSLDQGLQFLIQYYNGEERAKGNILERFSAQQFPDLHSELNLSSLELGDSALYFCASEGMGYTFGSGTRLTVV.

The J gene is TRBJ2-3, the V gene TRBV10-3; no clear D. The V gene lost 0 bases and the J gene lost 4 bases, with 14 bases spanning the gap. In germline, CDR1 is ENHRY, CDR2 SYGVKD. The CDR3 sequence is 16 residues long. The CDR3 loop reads CAISESMFGDADTQYF. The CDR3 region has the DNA TGTGCCATCAGTGAGTCTATGTTTGGTGACGCAGATACGCAGTATTTT.

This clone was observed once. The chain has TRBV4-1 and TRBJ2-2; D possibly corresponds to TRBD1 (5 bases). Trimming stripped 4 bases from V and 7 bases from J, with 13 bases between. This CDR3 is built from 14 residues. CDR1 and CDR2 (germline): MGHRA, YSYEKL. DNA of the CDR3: TGCGCCAGCAGCCCGCAAGACAGCAACGGGGAGCTGTTTTTT. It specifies CASSPQDSNGELFF.

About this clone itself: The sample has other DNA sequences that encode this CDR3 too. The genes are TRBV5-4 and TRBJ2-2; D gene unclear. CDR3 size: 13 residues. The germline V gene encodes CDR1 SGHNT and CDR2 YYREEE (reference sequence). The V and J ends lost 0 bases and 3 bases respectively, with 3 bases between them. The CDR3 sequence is CASSLGYTGELFF. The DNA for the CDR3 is TGTGCCAGCAGCTTGGGTTACACCGGGGAGCTGTTTTTT.

The CDR3 DNA sequence: TGTGCCAGCAGCTTAGAACTAGCGGGAGCCAAAAACATTCAGTACTTC. Translation: CASSLELAGAKNIQYF. V gene TRBV11-2 combines with J gene TRBJ2-4; 9 bases fit TRBD2. Germline CDR1 is SGHAT and CDR2 is FQNNGV. This CDR3 contains 16 residues. Losses at the gene ends were 0 bases for V and 0 bases for J; bases not matched to a gene: 0.